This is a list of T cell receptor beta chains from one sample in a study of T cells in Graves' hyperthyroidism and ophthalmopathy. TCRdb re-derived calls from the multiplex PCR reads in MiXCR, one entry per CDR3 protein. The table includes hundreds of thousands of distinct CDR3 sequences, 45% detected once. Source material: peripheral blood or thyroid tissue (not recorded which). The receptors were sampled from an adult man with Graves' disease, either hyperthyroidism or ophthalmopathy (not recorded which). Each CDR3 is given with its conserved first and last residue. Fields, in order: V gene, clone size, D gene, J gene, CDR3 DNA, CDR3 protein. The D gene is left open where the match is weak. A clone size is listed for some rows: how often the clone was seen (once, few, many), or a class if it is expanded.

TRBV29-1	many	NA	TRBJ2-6	TGCAGCGTTGAGAGGTACTCTGGGGCCAACGTCCTGACTTTC	CSVERYSGANVLTF
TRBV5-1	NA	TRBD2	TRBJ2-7	TGCGCCAGCAGCTCCGGGACTAGCGGGAGGGCCAGGGGCGAGCAGTACTTC	CASSSGTSGRARGEQYF
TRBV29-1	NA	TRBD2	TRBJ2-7	TGCAGCGTCTCCACCGGGGGGGGCGCCTCCGAGCAGTACTTC	CSVSTGGGASEQYF
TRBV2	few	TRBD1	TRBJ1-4	TGTGCCAGCAGTACAGGGGAGGGGTCGGAAAAACTGTTTTTT	CASSTGEGSEKLFF
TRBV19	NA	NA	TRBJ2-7	TGTGCCAGTAGTGGTGCAGGGGTGGACGAGCAGTACTTC	CASSGAGVDEQYF
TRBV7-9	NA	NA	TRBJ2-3	TGTGCCAGCAGCTTAGGAGGCCACACAGATACGCAGTATTTT	CASSLGGHTDTQYF
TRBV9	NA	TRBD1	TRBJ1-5	TGTGCCAGCAGCGGTGCAGGGGGCCAAGAGACCCAGCATTTT	CASSGAGGQETQHF
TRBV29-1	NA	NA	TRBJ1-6	TGCAGCAGTGAAGTTTTGCTGCGGGCGAATTCACCCCTCCACTTT	CSSEVLLRANSPLHF
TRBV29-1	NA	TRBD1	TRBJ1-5	TGCAGCGTGGGGACAGGGGGTTATCAGCCCCAGCATTTT	CSVGTGGYQPQHF
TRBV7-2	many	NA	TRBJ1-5	TGTGCCAGCAGCTCAGGGAATACCAATCAGCCCCAGCATTTT	CASSSGNTNQPQHF
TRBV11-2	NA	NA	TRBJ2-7	TGTGCCAGCAGTCCAACTTCGGCAGACTACGAGCAGTACTTC	CASSPTSADYEQYF
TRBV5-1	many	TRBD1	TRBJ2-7	TGCGCCAGCAGCTTGGACAGGGGATTCTACGAACAGTACTTC	CASSLDRGFYEQYF
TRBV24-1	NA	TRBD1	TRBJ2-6	TGTGCCACCAGCAACCCGACAGGGGGCGCGTCTGGGGCCAACGTCCTGACTTTC	CATSNPTGGASGANVLTF
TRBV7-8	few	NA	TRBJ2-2	TGTGCCAGCAGCACCCCCCCGGGGGAGCTGTTTTTT	CASSTPPGELFF
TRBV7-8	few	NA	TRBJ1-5	TGTGCCAGCAGCCGTAACAGGTGGAACAATCAGCCCCAGCATTTT	CASSRNRWNNQPQHF
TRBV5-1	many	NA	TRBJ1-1	TGCGCCAGCATCGGGGCCTTGAACACTGAAGCTTTCTTT	CASIGALNTEAFF
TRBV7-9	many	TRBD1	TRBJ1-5	TGTGCCAGCAGTCCCGGGACAGGGGTTGATCAGCCCCAGCATTTT	CASSPGTGVDQPQHF
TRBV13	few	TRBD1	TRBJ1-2	TGTGCCAGCAGCTTAAGGGGGCGCAAAGAGTATGGCTACACCTTC	CASSLRGRKEYGYTF
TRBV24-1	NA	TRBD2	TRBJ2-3	TGTGCCACCAGTGACCCACTAGCGGGAGGCACAGATACGCAGTATTTT	CATSDPLAGGTDTQYF
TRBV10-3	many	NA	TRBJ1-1	TGTGCCATCAGTGATTCCTGGACACCTAATGAAGCTTTCTTT	CAISDSWTPNEAFF